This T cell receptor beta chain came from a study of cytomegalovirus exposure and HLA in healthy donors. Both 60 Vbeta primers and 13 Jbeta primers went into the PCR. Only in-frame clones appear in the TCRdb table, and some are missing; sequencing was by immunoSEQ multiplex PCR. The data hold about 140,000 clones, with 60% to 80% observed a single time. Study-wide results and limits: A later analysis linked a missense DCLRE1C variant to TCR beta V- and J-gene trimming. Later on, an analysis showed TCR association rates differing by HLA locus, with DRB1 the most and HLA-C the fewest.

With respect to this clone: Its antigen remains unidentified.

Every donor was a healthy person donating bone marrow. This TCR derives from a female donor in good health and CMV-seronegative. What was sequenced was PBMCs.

CDR3 in DNA: TGCGCCAGCACTTTCTCACTAGCGGGCTACGAGCAGTTCTTC. Protein product: CASTFSLAGYEQFF. V gene TRBV5-1 combines with J gene TRBJ2-1, with 9 nucleotides matching TRBD2. This CDR3 contains 14 residues. The V gene's germline CDR1 is SGHRS and CDR2 YFSETQ. Trimming took 6 bases from V and 10 from J; bases not matched to a gene: 11.